This T cell receptor beta chain is drawn from a study of blood T cell repertoires in COVID-19. The authors' processing: From reference gene primer amplification, estimates of nucleated cell counts were derived. The method was immunoSEQ multiplex PCR; TCRdb's version includes in-frame clones alone and lacks a portion of them. V, J and clone size derive from that table, while D and trimming were established from the DNA sequence. The table includes about 160,000 clones, approximately 86% detected once. Enrolment of Seattle patients took place during active infection, and they were followed longitudinally. This CDR3 has 15 residues. The germline gives CDR1 MNHEY, CDR2 SMNVEV (reference sequence). Deletions cut 6 bases from V and 4 bases from J, with 19 bases between.

The sequence came from a woman between 35 and 50 years old with COVID-19, enrolled during active disease. The gene calls are TRBV27 and TRBJ2-7; a possible D gene is TRBD1 (6 bases). The sequencing sample was made of peripheral blood. The CDR3 sequence: CASRHPGDLRYEQYF. Here the CDR3 DNA reads TGTGCCAGCAGGCACCCAGGGGATTTAAGGTACGAGCAGTACTTC.